The 5 T cell receptor beta chains in this list originate from one sample, sequenced in a study of blood T cell repertoires in COVID-19. Sequencing was performed with immunoSEQ multiplex PCR; in TCRdb, only in-frame clones are kept and a portion is missing. The repertoire consists of about 440,000 clones, with about 91% occurring once and the leading ten covering roughly 12%. The source material was peripheral blood. These receptors all stem from a woman in her fifties or sixties with COVID-19, enrolled during active disease.

The chain couples TRBV5-6 to TRBJ1-3; D unresolved. The CDR3 is 19 amino acids. V lost 6 bases, J lost 2 bases, and 27 bases lay in between. Germline V lookup: CDR1 SGHDT, CDR2 YYEEEE. The CDR3 loop reads CASTSGRVDSRVAGNTIYF. The CDR3 DNA is TGTGCCAGCACCTCCGGGAGGGTTGACTCTCGCGTGGCTGGAAACACCATATATTTT.

The genes are TRBV5-6 and TRBJ1-1; 10 nucleotides match TRBD1. This CDR3 region has 15 residues. Germline V gene lookup returns CDR1 SGHDT and CDR2 YYEEEE. The junction had 4 bases not matched to a gene; V was cut back by 2 bases and J by 3 bases. Here the CDR3 reads CASSLMGTGDTEAFF. CDR3 coding DNA: TGTGCCAGCAGCTTAATGGGGACAGGGGACACTGAAGCTTTCTTT. Full variable domain (missing parts from reference TRBV5-6 and TRBJ1-1): DAGVTQSPTHLIKTRGQQVTLRCSPKSGHDTVSWYQQALGQGPQFIFQYYEEEERQRGNFPDRFSGHQFPNYSSELNVNALLLGDSALYLCASSLMGTGDTEAFFGQGTRLTVV.

This clone was seen a single time. At the DNA level, this CDR3 is encoded by other sequences in the same sample as well. The chain carries TRBV27 and TRBJ2-7, with D perhaps TRBD2 (6 bases). The CDR3 sequence is 13 residues long. With 3 bases removed from V and 6 bases from J, the gap between germline ends came to 12 bases. The germline CDR1 and CDR2 sequences are MNHEY and SMNVEV (reference sequence). The CDR3 loop reads CASSLGQGGEQYF. CDR3 coding DNA: TGTGCCAGCAGTTTGGGGCAGGGAGGCGAGCAGTACTTC.

This sequence joins TRBV6-5 and TRBJ1-2; D possibly corresponds to TRBD1 (5 bases). Germline assignment: CDR1 MNHEY and CDR2 SVGAGI. CDR3 length: 14 amino acids. V lost 8 bases and J 8 bases, leaving 21 bases between the germline ends. CDR3 DNA: TGTGCCAGCGGGGGGACGGGCTATGGTAGCGGCTACACCTTC. Translating gives CASGGTGYGSGYTF.

Concerning this clone: Other nucleotide sequences from this sample produce the same CDR3. The V and J genes are TRBV18 and TRBJ2-7; 7 positions match TRBD1. The germline V gene encodes CDR1 KGHSH and CDR2 LQKENI. The CDR3 spans 14 residues. Germline trimming cut 3 bases from V and 3 bases from J; bases unmatched to any gene: 5. This chain's CDR3 is CASSPRRDSYEQYF. In DNA, the CDR3 is TGTGCCAGCTCACCCCGACGGGACAGCTACGAGCAGTACTTC.